This TCR beta chain was captured in a study of T cell clusters in autoimmune cytopenias. TRB rearrangements were amplified by touch-down multiplex PCR with mixed TRB-A/B primers. TCRdb re-called the multiplex PCR reads and gives one entry per CDR3 protein, without DNA. Its table lists around 7,000 distinct CDR3 sequences. In germline, CDR1 is SQVTM, CDR2 ANQGSEA. The CDR3 contains 13 residues. By frequency, this clonotype is medium-sized (0.01 to 0.1%). Each sample's input was 250 ng genomic DNA, 38,000 or so genome equivalents. These data were also reused for a study on T cell repertoires in aging, cancer and after chemotherapy.

Source material: peripheral blood. V and J are TRBV29-1 and TRBJ1-1; TCRdb designates TRBD1, a call that cannot be tested without DNA. This receptor was identified in a human donor in good health. This chain's CDR3 is CSSRTGMNTEAFF.